Shown below are 11 T cell receptor beta chains from a single sample sequenced in a study of OX40 agonist ivuxolimab in advanced cancers. The table came from immunoSEQ multiplex PCR; TCRdb's copy has only in-frame clones and leaves some out. The table lists roughly 15,000 clones, 82% of them singletons, with roughly 2.3% in the top ten. The material sequenced was CD4+ or CD8+ T cells sorted from blood, taken in a trial of the OX40 agonist ivuxolimab. The receptors were gathered from an adult with an advanced solid tumor such as melanoma, head and neck, liver or kidney cancer.

The chain has TRBV29-1 and TRBJ2-1; 11 positions agree with TRBD2. V gave up 3 bases and J gave up 5 bases; unmatched junction bases: 9. Germline V lookup: CDR1 SQVTM, CDR2 ANQGSEA. This CDR3 comprises 16 residues. CDR3: CSVDPQTSGKNNEQFF. The CDR3 nucleotides are TGCAGCGTTGATCCCCAGACTAGCGGGAAAAACAATGAGCAGTTCTTC.

The chain is built from TRBV20-1 and TRBJ1-4; D gene unclear. Trimming shortened V by 7 bases and J by 6 bases, and 9 bases separated the two germline ends. The CDR3 is made up of 11 amino acids. The germline gives CDR1 DFQATT, CDR2 SNEGSKA (reference sequence). The CDR3 is CSVQVYEKLFF. CDR3 bases: TGCAGTGTCCAAGTCTATGAAAAACTGTTTTTT.

The chain combines TRBV28 with TRBJ1-1; the D is unclear. Germline values: CDR1 MDHEN, CDR2 SYDVKM. The CDR3 covers 12 residues. Trimming removed 2 bases from V and 11 bases from J, with 12 bases in between. CDR3: CASSLGLFEAFF. The CDR3 nucleotides read TGTGCCAGCAGTTTAGGTTTGTTTGAGGCTTTCTTT.

Only one count was recorded for this clone. The chain is built from TRBV7-9 and TRBJ2-7, with a weak D call TRBD2 (6 bases). Germline CDR1 and CDR2: SEHNR and FQNEAQ (reference sequence). The CDR3 is 16 residues long. V was trimmed by 5 bases and J by 2 bases, leaving 19 bases between them. CDR3 sequence reads: CASSLGGTSYPYEQYF. CDR3 sequence (DNA): TGTGCCAGCAGCCTAGGCGGGACCTCCTATCCCTACGAGCAGTACTTC.

This chain links TRBV7-8 with TRBJ1-1, with TRBD1 as a possible D gene (5 bases). The CDR3 is 15 amino acids. Trimming stripped 5 bases from V and 6 bases from J, with 19 bases between. Germline CDR1 and CDR2: SGHVS and FQNEAQ. The CDR3 spells CASSPILGPAAEAFF. The CDR3 DNA reads as TGTGCCAGCAGCCCGATATTGGGGCCCGCCGCTGAAGCTTTCTTT.

The chain uses TRBV7-6 and TRBJ2-3; the D gene could be TRBD1 or TRBD2 (5 bases each). CDR1 is SGHVS, CDR2 FNYEAQ, per germline. Trimming left V 4 bases short and J 3 bases short, with 11 bases between. The CDR3 is made up of 14 amino acids. The CDR3 protein is CASSSAWGTDTQYF. The CDR3 nucleotides read TGTGCCAGCAGCTCAGCATGGGGGACAGATACGCAGTATTTT.

This clone was detected a few times. The CDR3 DNA follows: TGTGCCAGCAGACAGGGGGAGACTGGAAACACCATATATTTT. This codes for CASRQGETGNTIYF. The chain employs TRBV7-9 and TRBJ1-3; TRBD1 matches at 8 bases. The V gene's germline CDR1 is SEHNR and CDR2 FQNEAQ (reference sequence). The junction had 3 bases not matched to a gene; V was cut back by 6 bases and J by 2 bases. The CDR3 runs 14 residues.

In nucleotides, the CDR3 is TGTGCCAGCAGCACCTCCCCTCTCATGACAGGGCCCTACGAGCAGTACTTC. Its translation: CASSTSPLMTGPYEQYF. The rearrangement joins TRBV5-5 to TRBJ2-7, with 7 bases fitting TRBD1. In germline, CDR1 is SGHKS, CDR2 YYEKEE (reference sequence). Germline trimming cut 4 bases from V and 2 bases from J; bases unmatched to any gene: 15. This CDR3 region has 17 residues.

This clone has a handful of counts. Here the CDR3 reads CASSLSYPSYEQYF. CDR3 nucleotides: TGTGCCAGCAGCTTGAGCTATCCTTCCTACGAGCAGTACTTC. The rearrangement uses TRBV7-8 and TRBJ2-7; D remains unclear. Trimming took off 3 bases at V and 1 base at J, with 10 bases between the two ends. The CDR3 spans 14 residues. Germline V gives CDR1 SGHVS, CDR2 FQNEAQ.

The chain couples TRBV30 to TRBJ2-7; 8 bases match TRBD1. The CDR3 contains 15 residues. With V trimmed by 2 bases and J by 2 bases, 8 bases remained unmatched. CDR1 GTSNPN and CDR2 SVGIG come from the germline V gene (reference sequence). DNA of the CDR3: TGTGCCTGGAGTAAAGTGGGGACAGGCACCTACGAGCAGTACTTC. It yields the protein CAWSKVGTGTYEQYF.

The V call is TRBV15, the J call TRBJ1-5; D perhaps matches TRBD1 (5 bases). The CDR3 runs 14 residues. V was cut by 5 bases and J by 1 base, with 9 bases left in between. Germline lookup yields CDR1 LNHNV and CDR2 YYDKDF (reference sequence). The CDR3 sequence: CATSGGSSNQPQHF. DNA of the CDR3: TGTGCCACCAGCGGGGGGTCGAGCAATCAGCCCCAGCATTTT.